This TCR beta chain was observed in a study of blood T cell repertoires in COVID-19. Libraries were prepared by immunoSEQ multiplex PCR; TCRdb keeps only in-frame clonotypes and omits some of them. The data contain some 140,000 clones, about 80% of them singletons. Germline CDR1 LNHDA, CDR2 SQIVND (reference sequence). The length of the CDR3 is 14 residues. V lost 1 base and J 5 bases, leaving 12 bases between the germline ends. The source material was PBMCs or T cells enriched from blood (not recorded which). The clonotype originates from a man aged 35-49 years with acute COVID-19. The chain has TRBV19 and TRBJ2-7; no clear D. For the CDR3, the DNA is TGTGCCAGTAGTATAGCCCTGACTCTACACGAGCAGTACTTC. This gives the protein CASSIALTLHEQYF.